This passage covers 28 T cell receptor beta chains from one sample sequenced in a study of T-cell reconstitution after alpha-beta-depleted transplantation in children (dated by TCRdb to the mid-2010s). The meaning of the sample's treatment or condition label: allogeneic hematopoietic cell transplantation with graft depleted of TCRalphabeta T cells and CD19 B cells. The library was produced with PCR. Sequencing instrument: Illumina HiSeq 2500. TCR libraries were prepared with molecular barcoding, using unique molecular identifiers to normalize TCRbeta repertoire quantification. The public reads were quality trimmed at Q25 with fastp and then assembled into clones with MiXCR by TCRdb, keeping productive beta chains. A single entry per CDR3 protein holds the most common genes and DNA from its merged rows. In this sample the table shows 70,000 to 95,000 distinct CDR3 sequences, about a sixth of which occur a single time. Roughly a fifth of the sample is held by the ten biggest clonotypes.

The starting material was PBMCs, mostly from graft donor cells, obtained 180 days after TCRalphabeta/CD19-depleted stem cell transplant. These receptors came from a male patient aged 2-9 years who had a stem cell transplant for acute lymphoblastic leukemia, so the T cells may come from the graft donor.

The V call is TRBV7-9, the J call TRBJ2-1; tentative D call: TRBD2 (6 bases). The V end lost 9 bases, the J end lost 7 bases, and 19 bases lay between the germline ends. The germline CDR1 and CDR2 sequences are SEHNR and FQNEAQ (reference sequence). The CDR3 runs to 14 residues. DNA of the CDR3: TGTGCCAGTTTGGGGGAGGCGGTTTGGAATGAGCAGTTCTTC. Its translation is CASLGEAVWNEQFF.

This clonotype was detected a few times. The rearrangement links TRBV7-2 to TRBJ1-6; 8 positions agree with TRBD1. The CDR3 runs 15 residues. V shed 4 bases, J shed 13 bases, and the junction held 12 bases outside the gene matches. Germline CDR1 and CDR2: SGHTA and FQGNSA. The CDR3 reads CASSSPGQVFLPLHF. CDR3 bases: TGTGCCAGCAGCTCGCCGGGACAGGTCTTTCTGCCCCTCCACTTT.

The CDR3 bases are TGTGCCAGCAGCATCCGTCTAGCGGGGAGCTCCTACGAGCAGTACTTC. Amino acids: CASSIRLAGSSYEQYF. The chain is built from TRBV7-8 and TRBJ2-7; TRBD2 matches 9 bases. Germline assignment: CDR1 SGHVS and CDR2 FQNEAQ. The CDR3 sequence is 16 residues long. J lost 0 bases, V lost 5 bases, and 8 bases had no gene match. The full variable domain, its missing parts supplied by reference TRBV7-8 and TRBJ2-7, is GAGVSQSPRYKVAKRGQDVALRCDPISGHVSLFWYQQALGQGPEFLTYFQNEAQLDKSGLPSDRFFAERPEGSVSTLKIQRTQQEDSAVYLCASSIRLAGSSYEQYFGPGTRLTVT.

The chain has TRBV23-1 and TRBJ2-1; maybe TRBD1 (5 bases). Being an ORF, TRBV23-1 has a function that is uncertain. The length of the CDR3 is 16 residues. Trimming removed 0 bases from V and 5 bases from J, with 14 bases in between. The CDR3 sequence: CASSQSFFTGNNEQFF. The CDR3 DNA is TGCGCCAGCAGTCAATCATTCTTTACAGGAAACAATGAGCAGTTCTTC.

In its sample, this clonotype was seen many times. This chain connects TRBV5-1 to TRBJ2-3; unclear D gene. The CDR3 runs to 15 residues. CDR1 SGHRS and CDR2 YFSETQ come from the germline V gene. Trimming pared 0 bases from V and 0 bases from J, leaving 8 bases between. In DNA, the CDR3 is TGCGCCAGCAGCTTGGACCCGACTAGCACAGATACGCAGTATTTT. Its protein is CASSLDPTSTDTQYF.

The chain recombines TRBV12-5 with TRBJ1-5; D is ambiguous. The CDR3 length is 16 residues. Trimming took 0 bases from V and 2 from J, leaving 11 bases between them. Germline V CDR1 and CDR2: LGHNT, FRNRAP. CDR3 DNA: TGTGCTAGTGGTTTGGTACCCCCAAGGCGCAATCAGCCCCAGCATTTT. It yields the protein CASGLVPPRRNQPQHF. The whole variable domain, remainder taken from reference TRBV12-5 and TRBJ1-5, is DARVTQTPRHKVTEMGQEVTMRCQPILGHNTVFWYRQTMMQGLELLAYFRNRAPLDDSGMPKDRFSAEMPDATLATLKIQPSEPRDSAVYFCASGLVPPRRNQPQHFGDGTRLSIL.

V is TRBV7-9 and J is TRBJ2-5, with D maybe TRBD2 (5 bases). This CDR3 is 14 amino acids long. The germline CDR1 and CDR2 sequences are SEHNR and FQNEAQ (reference sequence). V lost 3 bases to trimming and J lost 5 bases, with 13 bases between them. The CDR3 coding sequence is TGTGCCAGCAGCTTGGAGGTACTAAGGGAGACCCAGTACTTC. Translating gives CASSLEVLRETQYF.

This clonotype has a handful of counts. V and J are TRBV7-2 and TRBJ2-3; no firm D call. CDR3 size: 15 residues. V lost 3 bases and J lost 0, with 10 bases in between. Germline CDR1 is SGHTA and CDR2 is FQGNSA. CDR3 nucleotides: TGTGCCAGCAGCTTGACAAGCTTTAGCACAGATACGCAGTATTTT. It is translated as CASSLTSFSTDTQYF.

This clonotype was seen a few times. The chain couples TRBV20-1 to TRBJ2-3; 7 bases agree with TRBD2. V shed 7 bases and J 0 bases; nucleotides not matched to a gene: 7. Per the germline V gene, CDR1 is DFQATT and CDR2 is SNEGSKA (reference sequence). The CDR3 spans 14 residues. CDR3 loop: CSVSGTPSTDTQYF. CDR3 nucleotide sequence: TGCAGTGTCAGCGGGACCCCCAGCACAGATACGCAGTATTTT.

The rearrangement uses TRBV20-1 and TRBJ2-4; D not certain. The CDR3 sequence is 13 residues long. Germline CDR1 is DFQATT and CDR2 is SNEGSKA (reference sequence). V was pared by 8 bases and J by 1 base, with 12 bases between. CDR3 loop: CSNLDGAKNIQYF. In DNA form, the CDR3 reads TGCAGTAACCTAGACGGGGCCAAAAACATTCAGTACTTC.

About this clonotype itself: A single base separates this from a much larger clone, so it may be a read error. The genes are TRBV12-3 or TRBV12-4 and TRBJ2-2; TRBD2 is a possible D gene (6 bases). CDR3 size: 13 residues. The CDR3 region has the DNA TGTGCCGGAGGGGCCCTTAACACCTGGGAGCTGTTTTTT. Protein sequence: CAGGALNTWELFF.

The chain uses TRBV12-3 or TRBV12-4 and TRBJ2-6, with D possibly being TRBD1 (8 bases). Trimming took 2 bases from V and 0 from J, leaving 14 bases between them. The CDR3 is made up of 18 amino acids. CDR3 DNA: TGTGCCAGCAGTTTATGGACAGGGAGGGGCTCTGGGGCCAACGTCCTGACTTTC. The encoded protein is CASSLWTGRGSGANVLTF.

CDR3 nucleotide sequence: TGTGCCAGCAGCCAAACCAGGGAAATCTACGAGCAGTACTTC. It encodes CASSQTREIYEQYF. This rearrangement joins TRBV3-1 to TRBJ2-7; weak D call: TRBD1 (5 bases). Germline-derived CDR1 and CDR2 are LGHDT and YNNKEL (reference sequence). The CDR3 consists of 14 residues. Trimming cost V 2 bases and J 3 bases, with 11 bases left between them.

In its sample, this clonotype was seen a few times. The gene calls are TRBV12-3 or TRBV12-4 and TRBJ2-1; tentative D call: TRBD2 (5 bases). The V gene lost 2 bases and the J gene lost 0 bases, with 8 bases spanning the gap. This CDR3 is 15 amino acids long. This CDR3 reads CASSLPGNSYNEQFF. CDR3 bases: TGTGCCAGCAGTTTACCGGGAAACTCCTACAATGAGCAGTTCTTC.

The chain carries TRBV3-1 and TRBJ2-2, with TRBD2 matching over 13 bases. Germline values: CDR1 LGHDT, CDR2 YNNKEL (reference sequence). This CDR3 contains 17 residues. V shed 6 bases and J 0 bases; nucleotides not matched to a gene: 4. The CDR3 DNA reads as TGTGCCAGCAGATTTACTAGCGGGGGGGCGAACACCGGGGAGCTGTTTTTT. Encoded protein: CASRFTSGGANTGELFF.

The DNA of the CDR3 is TGTGCCAGCAGTTTAACAGGGGGAGAAGCCAAAAACATTCAGTACTTC. Protein product: CASSLTGGEAKNIQYF. The chain couples TRBV12-3 or TRBV12-4 to TRBJ2-4, with TRBD1 identical over 8 bases. The CDR3 runs 16 residues. V trimming: 2 bases; J trimming: 0 bases; junction bases outside the gene matches: 3.

There are many counts of this clonotype. The J gene is TRBJ2-3, the V gene TRBV29-1; 8 nucleotides align to TRBD1. Germline V lookup: CDR1 SQVTM, CDR2 ANQGSEA. J lost 4 bases, V lost 7 bases, and 4 bases had no gene match. This CDR3 contains 12 residues. CDR3 nucleotide sequence: TGCAGCGGCCGGACAGGGCCAGATACGCAGTATTTT. The encoded protein is CSGRTGPDTQYF.

This clonotype has a count of ten or more. V and J are TRBV5-6 and TRBJ2-1, with D unresolved. V lost 1 base and J lost 8, with 13 bases in between. This CDR3 spans 14 amino acids. CDR1 and CDR2 (germline): SGHDT, YYEEEE. CDR3 residues: CASSLFIMVDEQFF. The CDR3 DNA reads TGTGCCAGCAGCTTGTTCATAATGGTCGATGAGCAGTTCTTC.

This clonotype was counted a few times. V usage is TRBV29-1 and J usage is TRBJ2-2; possibly TRBD1 for D (5 bases). Deletions cut 5 bases from V and 0 bases from J, with 10 bases between. The CDR3 extends over 14 amino acids. Looked up from germline, CDR1 is SQVTM and CDR2 is ANQGSEA. The CDR3 region is CSVLGAPNTGELFF. CDR3 nucleotide sequence: TGCAGCGTTCTTGGGGCGCCGAACACCGGGGAGCTGTTTTTT.

The CDR3 region is CASTIGGTVSANTEAFF. The CDR3 nucleotides are TGTGCCAGCACGATTGGAGGGACAGTTAGCGCGAACACTGAAGCTTTCTTT. The genes are TRBV2 and TRBJ1-1, with 7 nucleotides matching TRBD1. The CDR3 is 17 amino acids. Germline CDR1 is SNHLY and CDR2 is FYNNEI. After removal of 7 bases from V and 1 base from J, the junction contained 15 bases not matched to a gene. The full variable domain, its missing parts supplied by reference TRBV2 and TRBJ1-1, is EPEVTQTPSHQVTQMGQEVILRCVPISNHLYFYWYRQILGQKVEFLVSFYNNEISEKSEIFDDQFSVERPDGSNFTLKIRSTKLEDSAMYFCASTIGGTVSANTEAFFGQGTRLTVV.

This clonotype was seen a handful of times. The chain employs TRBV12-3 or TRBV12-4 and TRBJ2-7; perhaps TRBD2 as D (7 bases). The CDR3 consists of 15 residues. The ends were cut back, 6 bases at V and 3 bases at J, with 18 bases in the middle. CDR3 in DNA: TGTGCCAGCAGGGGGGGACGGGGGGCCAGCTACGAGCAGTACTTC. Protein sequence: CASRGGRGASYEQYF.

This clonotype was seen more than once but under ten times. The chain joins TRBV6-2 or TRBV6-3 to TRBJ1-5, with D possibly being TRBD1 (6 bases). The CDR3 is 16 amino acids. The germline V gene has CDR1 MNHEY and CDR2 SVGEGT. Trimming shortened V by 7 bases and J by 2 bases, and 18 bases separated the two germline ends. This CDR3 reads CASNRAEIIGNQPQHF. The DNA for the CDR3 is TGTGCCAGCAACAGGGCGGAGATAATCGGCAATCAGCCCCAGCATTTT.

This clonotype showed up just a few times. The chain recombines TRBV11-2 with TRBJ2-7; the match to TRBD2 covers 9 bases. CDR3 length equals 15 residues. Trimming at V came to 5 bases and at J to 4 bases, leaving 9 bases not matched to a gene. Germline V CDR1 and CDR2: SGHAT, FQNNGV. This CDR3 is CASSPPGTSSYEQYF. The CDR3 DNA sequence: TGTGCCAGCAGCCCCCCCGGGACTAGCAGTTACGAGCAGTACTTC.

This clonotype occurred many times. The gene calls are TRBV27 and TRBJ2-7; 16 bases are shared with TRBD2. V lost 4 bases, J lost 3 bases, and 9 bases stayed unmatched. Germline assignment: CDR1 MNHEY and CDR2 SMNVEV (reference sequence). This CDR3 is 18 amino acids long. Written as DNA, the CDR3 is TGTGCCAGCAGTTCGGGACTAGCGGGGGGGTACGCCAACTACGAGCAGTACTTC. Its protein product is CASSSGLAGGYANYEQYF.

This clonotype was observed a few times. V usage is TRBV12-3 or TRBV12-4 and J usage is TRBJ2-7; TRBD2 agrees at 16 bases. The trim removed 5 bases at V and 7 bases at J, leaving 5 bases unmatched. The CDR3 totals 15 residues. The CDR3 bases are TGTGCCAGCAGTAAGGGACTAGCGGGGGGGCGGGAGCAGTACTTC. It yields the protein CASSKGLAGGREQYF.

This clonotype occurred a few times. The V and J genes are TRBV5-1 and TRBJ1-3; D may be TRBD1 (5 bases). There are 15 residues in the CDR3. Trimming took 5 bases from V and 0 from J, leaving 12 bases between them. Germline V gene data show CDR1 as SGHRS and CDR2 as YFSETQ. CDR3 sequence (DNA): TGCGCCAGCAGGATACAGGCCGACTCTGGAAACACCATATATTTT. This sequence encodes CASRIQADSGNTIYF.

J is TRBJ2-7 and V is TRBV20-1, with D perhaps TRBD1 (5 bases). This CDR3 is built from 14 residues. V dropped 2 bases and J dropped 2 bases, with 13 bases sitting between them. The germline V gene encodes CDR1 DFQATT and CDR2 SNEGSKA (reference sequence). The CDR3, as DNA: TGCAGTGCTAGATTATTGCAGGGAACCTACGAGCAGTACTTC. It specifies CSARLLQGTYEQYF.

The gene calls are TRBV10-3 and TRBJ1-2; TRBD1 is a possible D gene (5 bases). The CDR3 is 14 amino acids. The germline gives CDR1 ENHRY, CDR2 SYGVKD. V gave up 3 bases and J gave up 6 bases, with 14 bases separating them. For the CDR3, the DNA is TGTGCCATCAGTGACGATCAGGGACGGGATGGCTACACCTTC. This sequence encodes CAISDDQGRDGYTF.